The 14 T cell receptor beta chains below all came from one sample that was sequenced in a study of regulatory T cells in long-lasting Graves disease. Time point given: newly diagnosed GD, antithyroid drugs for less than 3 months. Scientists built the TCR library using RNA that was extracted from PBMCs. In building TCR beta libraries, iRepertoire HTBI primers were used together with Arm-PCR of CDR3 regions. Via MiXCR, TCRdb re-called the multiplex PCR reads, giving one row per CDR3 protein. The sample lists 360,000 or so distinct CDR3 sequences, 10% to 15% occurring once. The same sample was also used in a study of T cells in Graves' hyperthyroidism and ophthalmopathy.

Specimen: peripheral blood mononuclear cells (PBMCs), collected at new diagnosis, from a patient treated with antithyroid drugs. The receptors were sampled from a woman between 18 and 29 years old with Graves disease.

There are many counts of this clonotype. This chain joins TRBV20-1 and TRBJ1-5; D not resolved. CDR3 size: 16 residues. Germline V lookup: CDR1 DFQATT, CDR2 SNEGSKA (reference sequence). Trimming pared 1 base from V and 4 bases from J, leaving 17 bases between. The CDR3 region has the DNA TGCAGTGCTAGAGCTGGGCTCCCCTCTATAAATCAGCCCCAGCATTTT. Its translation: CSARAGLPSINQPQHF.

This clonotype occurred a few times. The chain is built from TRBV3-1 and TRBJ2-2; TRBD1 might be the D (5 bases). This CDR3 is 15 amino acids long. Germline lookup yields CDR1 LGHDT and CDR2 YNNKEL (reference sequence). Trimming took 4 bases from V and 6 from J, leaving 15 bases between them. This CDR3 is CASSPAPLGAGELFF. CDR3 in DNA: TGTGCCAGCAGCCCTGCCCCTCTAGGGGCCGGGGAGCTGTTTTTT.

This clonotype was counted many times. This sequence joins TRBV3-1 and TRBJ2-3; 11 bases line up with TRBD2. V was clipped by 3 bases and J by 6 bases; unmatched bases: 11. Germline values: CDR1 LGHDT, CDR2 YNNKEL (reference sequence). This CDR3 has 17 amino acids. CDR3 loop: CASSHLGLAGASDTQYF. The CDR3 DNA sequence: TGTGCCAGCAGCCATCTCGGACTAGCGGGTGCCTCGGATACGCAGTATTTT.

Concerning this clonotype: A much larger clone is a single base away; this may be a read error. The chain uses TRBV18 and TRBJ2-1; D not resolved. This CDR3 is built from 14 residues. Per the germline V gene, CDR1 is KGHSH and CDR2 is LQKENI. CDR3 in amino acids: CASSPHLEYNEQSF. The CDR3 coding sequence is TGTGCCAGCTCGCCCCACTTAGAGTACAATGAGCAGTCCTTC.

In this sample, this clonotype turned up a few times. This chain joins TRBV19 and TRBJ1-5, with D hard to call. The germline V gene encodes CDR1 LNHDA and CDR2 SQIVND (reference sequence). This CDR3 spans 14 amino acids. V lost 1 base and J 3 bases, leaving 7 bases between the germline ends. The CDR3 region has the DNA TGTGCCAGTAGTATAGGAGGATTCAATCAGCCCCAGCATTTT. It is translated as CASSIGGFNQPQHF. Together with reference TRBV19 and TRBJ1-5, the CDR3 gives the full variable domain: DGGITQSPKYLFRKEGQNVTLSCEQNLNHDAMYWYRQDPGQGLRLIYYSQIVNDFQKGDIAEGYSVSREKKESFPLTVTSAQKNPTAFYLCASSIGGFNQPQHFGDGTRLSIL.

This clonotype was recorded many times. This chain uses TRBV12-3 or TRBV12-4 with TRBJ1-3; 8 bases agree with TRBD1. The V gene end was trimmed by 6 bases and the J gene end by 0 bases; junction bases not matched to a gene: 4. The CDR3 is 15 amino acids. The CDR3 DNA is TGTGCCAGCAGGCCTACAGGGGGCTCTGGAAACACCATATATTTT. Its translation: CASRPTGGSGNTIYF.

This clonotype was picked up a small number of times. The V call is TRBV7-9, the J call TRBJ1-1; D not certain. CDR1 SEHNR and CDR2 FQNEAQ come from the germline V gene (reference sequence). Trimming shortened V by 7 bases and J by 1 base, and 13 bases separated the two germline ends. CDR3 length: 14 amino acids. CDR3 region: CASTPARGNTEAFF. The CDR3 nucleotides read TGTGCCAGCACCCCGGCCCGGGGGAACACTGAAGCTTTCTTT.

On this clonotype itself: Just one base apart from a much larger clone, this may be a read error. This sequence joins TRBV28 and TRBJ1-1; 9 bases match TRBD1. This CDR3 spans 14 amino acids. V lost 4 bases to trimming and J lost 5 bases; unmatched junction nucleotides: 5. From germline, CDR1 is MDHEN and CDR2 SYDVKM. This CDR3 is CASSSQGARTEAFF. The CDR3, as DNA: TGTGCCAGCAGTTCACAGGGGGCGCGTACTGAAGCTTTCTTT.

The chain employs TRBV9 and TRBJ2-3, with D possibly called TRBD1 or TRBD2 (5 bases each). CDR1 SGDLS and CDR2 YYNGEE come from the germline V gene. Trimming stripped 0 bases from V and 2 bases from J, with 22 bases between. The CDR3 loop spans 19 amino acids. The CDR3: CASSVARLQSGTYTDTQYF. CDR3 nucleotide sequence: TGTGCCAGCAGCGTAGCGCGTTTACAGTCCGGGACGTACACAGATACGCAGTATTTT.

This clonotype has just a few counts. The chain couples TRBV4-3 to TRBJ2-5; 9 bases match TRBD2. Germline-derived CDR1 and CDR2 are LGHNA and YSLEER. The CDR3 spans 16 residues. J lost 5 bases, V lost 1 base, and 8 bases had no gene match. In DNA, the CDR3 is TGCGCCAGCAGCCAAGGTGGTCTAGCGGGAAGGGAGACCCAGTACTTC. Translating gives CASSQGGLAGRETQYF.

The genes are TRBV19 and TRBJ1-1, with D perhaps matching TRBD1 (6 bases). Germline CDR1 is LNHDA and CDR2 is SQIVND (reference sequence). The CDR3 is 17 residues long. V lost 6 bases, J lost 1 base, and 21 bases lay in between. The CDR3 nucleotides are TGTGCCAGTAGAGAGACAGGTTTAAGGAGGACGAACACTGAAGCTTTCTTT. Amino acids: CASRETGLRRTNTEAFF.

The table lists this clonotype with many counts. The chain links TRBV7-2 to TRBJ2-2; 13 nucleotides match TRBD2. Trimming cost V 5 bases and J 4 bases; bases outside gene matches: 4. There are 16 residues in the CDR3. Germline assignment: CDR1 SGHTA and CDR2 FQGNSA. CDR3 nucleotides: TGTGCCAGCAGCCTCACTAGCGGGAGGGCCACCGGGGAGCTGTTTTTT. Translated, it gives CASSLTSGRATGELFF.

The chain carries TRBV24-1 and TRBJ2-1, with a possible D match to TRBD1 (6 bases). The germline V and J ends were trimmed by 6 bases and 0 bases, with 14 bases remaining between them. The germline CDR1 and CDR2 sequences are KGHDR and SFDVKD. The CDR3 is 16 amino acids. The chain's CDR3 is CATSIQGRSSYNEQFF. The CDR3 DNA sequence: TGTGCCACCAGTATCCAGGGGCGAAGCTCCTACAATGAGCAGTTCTTC.

This clonotype appeared many times. The rearrangement links TRBV9 to TRBJ1-6; D is possibly TRBD1 (5 bases). The CDR3 contains 14 residues. Looked up from germline, CDR1 is SGDLS and CDR2 is YYNGEE. The V and J ends lost 0 bases and 7 bases respectively, with 8 bases between them. Here the CDR3 DNA reads TGTGCCAGCAGCGTAGGCAGGGTAAATTCACCCCTCCACTTT. Its protein is CASSVGRVNSPLHF.